Given below is one TCR beta chain in context. The antigen is unknown. The data were taken from a study of shared clonotypes between healthy human individuals. The table came from immunoSEQ multiplex PCR; TCRdb's copy has only in-frame clones and leaves some out. The table has 1,500,000 or so clones, approximately 98.5% seen once. Naive CD45RA+ and memory CD45RA-negative subsets were split from CD4+ cells. Germline lookup yields CDR1 MNHNS and CDR2 SASEGT. This CDR3 is 15 amino acids long. Trimming removed 2 bases from V and 1 base from J, with 12 bases in between. Study observations and caveats: Naive subsets generally had larger estimated richness than memory subsets.

Sequencing used naive CD4+ T cells sorted from blood. Subset in this sample: CD45RA+ positively selected. The sequence came from a man aged 25-40 years in good health. The chain joins TRBV6-1 to TRBJ2-7; D is tentatively TRBD1 or TRBD2 (5 bases each). The DNA of the CDR3 is TGTGCCAGCAGTGAATTTGGGACGGGTTCCTACGAGCAGTACTTC. Encoded protein: CASSEFGTGSYEQYF.